Following are 30 T cell receptor beta chains from one sample sequenced in a study of beta chain features in type 1 diabetes. Every isolated RNA sample was fully reverse transcribed, so sequencing captured expressed TCRB transcripts. TCRdb's copy holds only in-frame clones and misses some; the assay was immunoSEQ multiplex PCR. This sample yields 860,000 or so clones, of which 15% to 20% are seen a single time; 0.02% to 0.03% belongs to the top ten. The sample taken for sequencing was naive CD4+ T cells from blood. The receptor source for this set is a woman younger than 30 in good health.

The CDR3 region is CASSGQGAYGYTF. The CDR3 DNA reads TGTGCCAGCTCGGGACAGGGGGCCTATGGCTACACCTTC. The gene calls are TRBV10-3 and TRBJ1-2; 12 nucleotides align to TRBD1. Losses at the gene ends were 10 bases for V and 4 bases for J; bases not matched to a gene: 4. Germline lookup yields CDR1 ENHRY and CDR2 SYGVKD. The CDR3 extends over 13 amino acids.

V is TRBV6-4 and J is TRBJ2-1; D unresolved. The germline V gene has CDR1 MRHNA and CDR2 SNTAGT. CDR3 length: 15 residues. Deletions cut 3 bases from V and 0 bases from J, with 9 bases between. This chain's CDR3 is CASSETPSSYNEQFF. CDR3 nucleotide sequence: TGTGCCAGCAGTGAAACTCCTAGCTCCTACAATGAGCAGTTCTTC.

This chain uses TRBV6-5 with TRBJ1-2; tentatively, D is TRBD1 (5 bases). V gave up 6 bases and J gave up 8 bases, with 13 bases separating them. The CDR3 extends over 12 amino acids. The germline V gene has CDR1 MNHEY and CDR2 SVGAGI. Here the CDR3 reads CASSRGHLGYTF. DNA for the CDR3: TGTGCCAGCAGCCGAGGACACTTAGGCTACACCTTC.

This clone was seen a few times. This chain joins TRBV7-9 and TRBJ2-7, with 9 bases fitting TRBD1. Germline values: CDR1 SEHNR, CDR2 FQNEAQ (reference sequence). Germline trimming cut 1 base from V and 7 bases from J; bases unmatched to any gene: 5. The CDR3 loop spans 14 amino acids. The CDR3 DNA reads TGTGCCAGCAGCTTAGGACAGGGGGTTCAGGAGCAGTACTTC. Translated: CASSLGQGVQEQYF. Complete variable domain (other parts from reference TRBV7-9 and TRBJ2-7): DTGVSQNPRHKITKRGQNVTFRCDPISEHNRLYWYRQTLGQGPEFLTYFQNEAQLEKSRLLSDRFSAERPKGSFSTLEIQRTEQGDSAMYLCASSLGQGVQEQYFGPGTRLTVT.

CDR3 loop: CASSDREAGELFF. In nucleotides, the CDR3 is TGTGCCAGCAGTGACAGGGAGGCCGGGGAGCTGTTTTTT. The chain links TRBV6-4 to TRBJ2-2, with D possibly TRBD2 on 6 matching bases. With 2 bases removed from V and 6 bases from J, the gap between germline ends came to 7 bases. Germline V gene lookup returns CDR1 MRHNA and CDR2 SNTAGT. CDR3 length: 13 residues.

This clone has a handful of counts. This chain joins TRBV10-3 and TRBJ2-7; D might be TRBD2 (6 bases). V lost 5 bases to trimming and J lost 3 bases, with 14 bases between them. The CDR3 sequence is 14 residues long. Germline V gene sequence: CDR1 ENHRY, CDR2 SYGVKD. This CDR3 is CAISSIAESYEQYF. The CDR3 DNA reads as TGTGCCATCAGTTCGATAGCGGAAAGCTACGAGCAGTACTTC.

This clone came up a few times. This chain links TRBV18 with TRBJ2-3, with 7 bases matching TRBD2. There are 16 residues in the CDR3. The V and J ends lost 3 bases and 0 bases, in that order; junction bases with no gene match: 6. Per the germline V gene, CDR1 is KGHSH and CDR2 is LQKENI. For the CDR3, the DNA is TGTGCCAGCTCACCCGGCGGGAGCCTTAGCACAGATACGCAGTATTTT. Its translation: CASSPGGSLSTDTQYF.

The V gene is TRBV15, the J gene TRBJ2-7, with D perhaps TRBD1 (5 bases). Germline-derived CDR1 and CDR2 are LNHNV and YYDKDF (reference sequence). The CDR3 runs to 14 residues. Trimming took 2 bases from V and 3 from J, leaving 11 bases between them. The CDR3 DNA reads TGTGCCACCAGCAGAATCCAGGGATACTACGAGCAGTACTTC. It encodes CATSRIQGYYEQYF. The full variable domain, rest sourced from reference TRBV15 and TRBJ2-7, is DAMVIQNPRYQVTQFGKPVTLSCSQTLNHNVMYWYQQKSSQAPKLLFHYYDKDFNNEADTPDNFQSRRPNTSFCFLDIRSPGLGDTAMYLCATSRIQGYYEQYFGPGTRLTVT.

This clone was detected only a few times. The chain has TRBV4-2 and TRBJ2-1, with 12 bases identical to TRBD2. This CDR3 has 17 amino acids. The germline V gene encodes CDR1 LGHNA and CDR2 YNFKEQ. Trimming cost V 3 bases and J 7 bases; bases outside gene matches: 10. The CDR3 DNA is TGTGCCAGCAGCCAGCGCTATCTAGCGGGAGGGGTTAATGAGCAGTTCTTC. It codes for CASSQRYLAGGVNEQFF.

The CDR3 nucleotides read TGTGCCAGCAGTTACGGGCAGGGTTCGAACACCGGGGAGCTGTTTTTT. Translation gives CASSYGQGSNTGELFF. The chain is built from TRBV6-6 and TRBJ2-2; D might be TRBD1 (5 bases). CDR3 length: 16 amino acids. V lost 2 bases to trimming and J lost 0 bases, with 10 bases between them. Per the germline V gene, CDR1 is MNHNY and CDR2 is SVGAGI (reference sequence).

This clone was found a few times. The chain joins TRBV7-8 to TRBJ2-1; D is unclear. The V end lost 3 bases, the J end lost 6 bases, and 6 bases lay between the germline ends. Per the germline V gene, CDR1 is SGHVS and CDR2 is FQNEAQ. This CDR3 spans 12 amino acids. CDR3 nucleotide sequence: TGTGCCAGCAGCTTCGACCGCAATGAGCAGTTCTTC. Translated, it gives CASSFDRNEQFF.

The V gene is TRBV6-1, the J gene TRBJ2-1; weak D call: TRBD1 (5 bases). V shed 6 bases and J shed 7 bases, with 13 bases lying between them. Germline CDR1 is MNHNS and CDR2 is SASEGT. The length of the CDR3 is 13 residues. The CDR3 DNA reads TGTGCCAGCAGATTAACGCAGGGAAATGAGCAGTTCTTC. Translated, it gives CASRLTQGNEQFF.

The chain links TRBV7-2 to TRBJ2-1, with 7 bases that match TRBD1. V dropped 5 bases and J dropped 6; count of bases not matched to a gene: 7. CDR1 is SGHTA and CDR2 is FQGNSA in the germline V gene. The CDR3 spans 14 residues. Here the CDR3 DNA reads TGTGCCAGCAGCCCTCGGCAGGGGGTCAATGAGCAGTTCTTC. Residues: CASSPRQGVNEQFF.

The gene calls are TRBV5-1 and TRBJ2-3; a weak D match, TRBD2 (6 bases). Deletions cut 3 bases from V and 4 bases from J, with 24 bases between. Germline CDR1 and CDR2: SGHRS and YFSETQ. The CDR3 is made up of 18 amino acids. The chain's CDR3 is CASSWKSGDPRIPDTQYF. DNA for the CDR3: TGCGCCAGCAGCTGGAAGTCGGGGGACCCTCGGATCCCAGATACGCAGTATTTT.

This chain links TRBV9 with TRBJ2-1; the match to TRBD2 covers 14 bases. This CDR3 comprises 15 residues. The trim removed 6 bases at V and 9 bases at J, leaving 8 bases unmatched. Germline V gives CDR1 SGDLS, CDR2 YYNGEE. CDR3 residues: CASTPGTSGSSEQFF. The CDR3 DNA follows: TGTGCCAGCACTCCCGGGACTAGCGGGAGCAGTGAGCAGTTCTTC. The full variable domain, completed using reference TRBV9 and TRBJ2-1, is DSGVTQTPKHLITATGQRVTLRCSPRSGDLSVYWYQQSLDQGLQFLIQYYNGEERAKGNILERFSAQQFPDLHSELNLSSLELGDSALYFCASTPGTSGSSEQFFGPGTRLTVL.

The J gene is TRBJ2-7, the V gene TRBV4-1; no reliable D call. The CDR3 is 16 residues long. Germline-derived CDR1 and CDR2 are MGHRA and YSYEKL. Trimming took off 4 bases at V and 2 bases at J, with 18 bases between the two ends. CDR3 in amino acids: CASSPVVGKEPYEQYF. The CDR3 DNA reads TGCGCCAGCAGCCCCGTAGTCGGTAAGGAACCCTACGAGCAGTACTTC.

The chain employs TRBV2 and TRBJ2-4; 7 nucleotides line up with TRBD2. Germline CDR1 is SNHLY and CDR2 is FYNNEI. After removal of 8 bases from V and 5 bases from J, the junction contained 6 bases not matched to a gene. The CDR3 runs to 13 residues. In DNA form, the CDR3 reads TGTGCCAGCCGGGTGGCGGGAGAAAACATTCAGTACTTC. This codes for CASRVAGENIQYF.

V is TRBV10-3 and J is TRBJ2-7; D is perhaps TRBD1 (5 bases). V dropped 4 bases and J dropped 7 bases, with 14 bases sitting between them. Germline values: CDR1 ENHRY, CDR2 SYGVKD. The CDR3 has 13 residues. The CDR3 reads CAISATAPEEQYF. CDR3 sequence (DNA): TGTGCCATCAGTGCGACAGCTCCCGAGGAGCAGTACTTC.

V usage is TRBV7-9 and J usage is TRBJ2-1, with 7 bases identical to TRBD2. This CDR3 region has 16 residues. The germline V gene encodes CDR1 SEHNR and CDR2 FQNEAQ (reference sequence). Losses at the gene ends were 1 base for V and 10 bases for J; bases not matched to a gene: 13. The CDR3 sequence: CASSLGGRAFSSEQFF. CDR3 nucleotides: TGTGCCAGCAGCTTAGGTGGGAGGGCCTTTTCGTCCGAGCAGTTCTTC.

This clone has only a few counts. The chain uses TRBV7-9 and TRBJ2-1; 12 bases fit TRBD2. The CDR3 sequence is 15 residues long. V shed 3 bases, J shed 8 bases, and the junction held 5 bases outside the gene matches. Germline V gene lookup returns CDR1 SEHNR and CDR2 FQNEAQ (reference sequence). Here the CDR3 reads CASSLASGRVDEQFF. The CDR3, as DNA: TGTGCCAGCAGCTTGGCTAGCGGGAGGGTGGATGAGCAGTTCTTC.

The chain uses TRBV7-6 and TRBJ1-5; the D is unclear. V lost 4 bases and J 3 bases, leaving 16 bases between the germline ends. Germline V gene sequence: CDR1 SGHVS, CDR2 FNYEAQ. This CDR3 region has 16 residues. CDR3 loop: CASSSFPLKTNQPQHF. Here the CDR3 DNA reads TGTGCCAGCAGCTCCTTCCCCCTTAAGACCAATCAGCCCCAGCATTTT.

This clone has a handful of counts. The junction differs from germline at one of its ends, possibly a read error. J is TRBJ2-5 and V is TRBV15; D is undetermined. Germline loops: CDR1 LNHNV, CDR2 YYDKDF (reference sequence). The CDR3 spans 12 residues. Written as DNA, the CDR3 is TGTGCCGCCAGCAGAGAACGGGAGACCCAGTACTTC. Translated: CAASRERETQYF. The full variable domain, with the rest looked up from reference TRBV15 and TRBJ2-5, is DAMVIQNPRYQVTQFGKPVTLSCSQTLNHNVMYWYQQKSSQAPKLLFHYYDKDFNNEADTPDNFQSRRPNTSFCFLDIRSPGLGDTAMYLCAASRERETQYFGPGTRLLVL.

The chain recombines TRBV27 with TRBJ2-5, with D perhaps TRBD1 (7 bases). From germline, CDR1 is MNHEY and CDR2 SMNVEV (reference sequence). This CDR3 has 13 residues. The V end was cut by 5 bases, the J end by 11 bases, with 18 bases between. The CDR3 sequence is CASSQTGRREQYF. CDR3 coding DNA: TGTGCCAGCAGTCAGACAGGGAGGAGGGAGCAGTACTTC.

J is TRBJ2-7 and V is TRBV29-1, with a tentative D call TRBD1 (6 bases). V dropped 0 bases and J dropped 3 bases, with 12 bases sitting between them. Germline V gene data show CDR1 as SQVTM and CDR2 as ANQGSEA. The length of the CDR3 is 14 residues. Here the CDR3 DNA reads TGCAGCGTTGAAGATCAGGGGTCAGGCTACGAGCAGTACTTC. This codes for CSVEDQGSGYEQYF.

The chain uses TRBV6-5 and TRBJ2-3; D not certain. This CDR3 has 16 amino acids. Germline V gene data show CDR1 as MNHEY and CDR2 as SVGAGI. Trimming pared 2 bases from V and 0 bases from J, leaving 12 bases between. In nucleotides, the CDR3 is TGTGCCAGCAGTTACATGCCCCGTGCTAGCACAGATACGCAGTATTTT. It encodes CASSYMPRASTDTQYF.

There are a few counts of this clone. The gene calls are TRBV11-1 and TRBJ2-5; a possible D gene is TRBD1 (6 bases). CDR3 length equals 14 residues. Germline assignment: CDR1 SGHAT and CDR2 FQDESV (reference sequence). Between the trimmed V and J ends, which lost 5 bases and 5 bases, there was a span of 15 bases. Here the CDR3 reads CASSNTRGSETQYF. CDR3 DNA sequence: TGTGCCAGCAGCAACACCAGGGGCTCGGAGACCCAGTACTTC. Full variable domain (rest looked up from reference TRBV11-1 and TRBJ2-5): EAEVAQSPRYKITEKSQAVAFWCDPISGHATLYWYRQILGQGPELLVQFQDESVVDDSQLPKDRFSAERLKGVDSTLKIQPAELGDSAMYLCASSNTRGSETQYFGPGTRLLVL.

The rearrangement links TRBV7-9 to TRBJ2-7, with 9 nucleotides matching TRBD1. Losses at the gene ends were 2 bases for V and 5 bases for J; bases not matched to a gene: 16. The CDR3 runs to 18 residues. Germline V gene data show CDR1 as SEHNR and CDR2 as FQNEAQ (reference sequence). The CDR3 nucleotides read TGTGCCAGCAGCTTAAGGTCGCGGGGACAGGGATTCTACCACGAGCAGTACTTC. It encodes CASSLRSRGQGFYHEQYF.

This clone has a handful of counts. The chain employs TRBV6-5 and TRBJ2-3; 13 bases line up with TRBD2. Trimming removed 5 bases from V and 7 bases from J; junction bases left unmatched: 3. This CDR3 spans 14 amino acids. Germline V gives CDR1 MNHEY, CDR2 SVGAGI. CDR3 sequence reads: CASSPGTSGNTQYF. The CDR3 coding sequence is TGTGCCAGCAGTCCCGGGACTAGCGGGAATACGCAGTATTTT.

This clone was observed a few times. The rearrangement joins TRBV6-5 to TRBJ2-2, with TRBD2 as a possible D gene (5 bases). The CDR3 spans 16 residues. Per germline, CDR1 MNHEY and CDR2 SVGAGI. Trimming pared 0 bases from V and 3 bases from J, leaving 11 bases between. The CDR3 coding sequence is TGTGCCAGCAGTTACTCGATATTCGGGGACACCGGGGAGCTGTTTTTT. Its translation: CASSYSIFGDTGELFF.

A note on this clone: One junction end does not reproduce the germline sequence, and a read error may be involved. The chain links TRBV6-1 to TRBJ1-5; D perhaps matches TRBD1 (6 bases). CDR1 is MNHNS and CDR2 is SASEGT in the germline V gene. The length of the CDR3 is 16 residues. The CDR3 nucleotides are TGTGCCAGCAGGGAAGAGGGGGGACGGACCGATCAGCCCCAGCATTTT. Protein product: CASREEGGRTDQPQHF.